The sequence of this TCR beta chain was determined in a study of blood T cell repertoires in COVID-19. Study at large: The cDNA or gDNA used as material had been derived from T cells, B-cell-depleted T cells, or PBMCs.

The CDR3 has 12 residues. Trimming cost V 6 bases and J 9 bases, with 12 bases left between them. The germline V gene encodes CDR1 WNHNN and CDR2 SYGVQD (reference sequence). Method: immunoSEQ multiplex PCR; TCRdb's copy keeps in-frame clones and lacks some. The sample lists over 250,000 clones, about 86% occurring once. This study enrolled people aged roughly 18 to 100 from about 24 US geographic areas. Cohort allocation depended upon clinical history that participants reported. V usage is TRBV10-1 and J usage is TRBJ2-1; no clear D. The sequenced material came from PBMCs or T cells enriched from blood (not recorded which). The sequence was collected from a man aged 25 to 40 with acute COVID-19. The DNA of the CDR3 is TGCGCCAGCAGAGTCGTAGGCGGTGAGCAGTTCTTC. It translates to CASRVVGGEQFF.